Each of the 25 T cell receptor beta chains below was sequenced from the same sample in a study of T cells in localized non-small cell lung cancer. This table comes from immunoSEQ multiplex PCR, and its TCRdb copy is limited to in-frame clones, with some not included. The data contain approximately 1,100 clones, nearly 35% of them singletons. The specimen was lung tumor tissue, collected before any cancer treatment. All receptors come from a male donor older than 55 with stage I squamous cell lung carcinoma.

This clone was seen a few times. This chain joins TRBV19 and TRBJ2-7; maybe TRBD2 (6 bases). V lost 4 bases and J lost 0, with 13 bases in between. This CDR3 comprises 15 residues. Germline lookup yields CDR1 LNHDA and CDR2 SQIVND (reference sequence). The DNA of the CDR3 is TGTGCCAGTAGTAGGATAGCGGAGAGCTCCTACGAGCAGTACTTC. Translated, it gives CASSRIAESSYEQYF. Looking up the rest from reference TRBV19 and TRBJ2-7 gives the full variable domain: DGGITQSPKYLFRKEGQNVTLSCEQNLNHDAMYWYRQDPGQGLRLIYYSQIVNDFQKGDIAEGYSVSREKKESFPLTVTSAQKNPTAFYLCASSRIAESSYEQYFGPGTRLTVT.

This chain links TRBV28 with TRBJ1-2; unclear D gene. The length of the CDR3 is 13 residues. Per the germline V gene, CDR1 is MDHEN and CDR2 is SYDVKM. Between the trimmed V and J ends, which lost 3 bases and 8 bases, there was a span of 13 bases. The CDR3 nucleotides read TGTGCCAGCAGTTTGTACCCCAAGGAAGGCTACACCTTC. Protein: CASSLYPKEGYTF.

This rearrangement joins TRBV11-3 to TRBJ2-5; 11 nucleotides match TRBD2. CDR3 length: 14 amino acids. Losses at the gene ends were 3 bases for V and 5 bases for J; bases not matched to a gene: 2. The germline V gene has CDR1 SGHNT and CDR2 YENEEA. The CDR3 coding sequence is TGTGCCAGCAGCTTGTTAGCGGGAGGGGAGACCCAGTACTTC. As protein: CASSLLAGGETQYF.

The chain couples TRBV28 to TRBJ1-1, with D unresolved. From germline, CDR1 is MDHEN and CDR2 SYDVKM. There are 13 residues in the CDR3. Trimming removed 8 bases from V and 1 base from J, with 11 bases in between. The CDR3 sequence: CASYFATNTEAFF. As DNA, the CDR3 is TGTGCCAGCTATTTTGCCACGAACACTGAAGCTTTCTTT.

In its sample, this clone is medium-sized. The chain recombines TRBV11-3 with TRBJ2-7; 8 bases fit TRBD2. V shed 5 bases, J shed 0 bases, and the junction held 9 bases outside the gene matches. This CDR3 is 16 amino acids long. Germline V gives CDR1 SGHNT, CDR2 YENEEA. The CDR3 loop is CASSGLLAASSYEQYF. The CDR3 DNA is TGTGCCAGCAGCGGGCTACTAGCGGCCAGCTCCTACGAGCAGTACTTC.

J is TRBJ2-2 and V is TRBV19; no clear D. The CDR3 is 15 amino acids. V was trimmed by 6 bases and J by 3 bases, leaving 14 bases between them. CDR1 and CDR2 from the germline V gene are LNHDA and SQIVND (reference sequence). CDR3 sequence (DNA): TGTGCCAGTAGAAAAGGGCAGACTTACACCGGGGAGCTGTTTTTT. Its protein product is CASRKGQTYTGELFF.

The chain uses TRBV19 and TRBJ1-1; D gene ambiguous. The V gene's germline CDR1 is LNHDA and CDR2 SQIVND (reference sequence). With 6 bases removed from V and 0 bases from J, the gap between germline ends came to 8 bases. The CDR3 covers 13 residues. In nucleotides, the CDR3 is TGTGCCAGTAGGCGGGCTCTGAACACTGAAGCTTTCTTT. Its translation is CASRRALNTEAFF.

The chain joins TRBV19 to TRBJ1-1, with no clear D. Trimming took off 3 bases at V and 1 base at J, with 6 bases between the two ends. This CDR3 contains 13 residues. Germline CDR1 LNHDA, CDR2 SQIVND (reference sequence). The CDR3 nucleotides read TGTGCCAGTAGTATTATGAGGAACACTGAAGCTTTCTTT. Translating gives CASSIMRNTEAFF.

The chain is built from TRBV6-8 and TRBJ2-3, with no clear D. Between the trimmed V and J ends, which lost 5 bases and 9 bases, there was a span of 15 bases. Germline values: CDR1 MNHGY, CDR2 SAAAGT. The CDR3 length is 13 residues. The CDR3 DNA reads TGTGCCAGCAGTGCCGGCCCCCTGCAGACGCAGTATTTT. It specifies CASSAGPLQTQYF.

This clone was counted between two and nine times. The gene calls are TRBV1 and TRBJ2-7; the DNA was not compared with TRBD2, the D call given in the table. TRBV1 is a pseudogene. This CDR3 has 21 residues. The CDR3 coding sequence is TGCGCCAGCAGCCAAGATGACTCATTAGGACTAGCGGGAGAAGTGGATGACGAGCAGTACTTC. It yields the protein CASSQDDSLGLAGEVDDEQYF.

This clone has more than one count but fewer than ten. The CDR3 DNA sequence: TGTGCCAGCAGCCAGAGCTCTGGGGCCAACGTCCTGACTTTC. Protein: CASSQSSGANVLTF. The chain links TRBV6-8 to TRBJ2-6; D unclear. The germline CDR1 and CDR2 sequences are MNHGY and SAAAGT. Trimming left V 6 bases short and J 0 bases short, with 6 bases between. The CDR3 consists of 14 residues.

By proportion, this clone is medium-sized (0.01 to 0.1%). V gene TRBV6-8 combines with J gene TRBJ2-1, with D possibly being TRBD1 or TRBD2 (5 bases each). This CDR3 is 14 amino acids long. V was trimmed by 7 bases and J by 0 bases, leaving 10 bases between them. The germline gives CDR1 MNHGY, CDR2 SAAAGT. DNA for the CDR3: TGTGCCAGCACCCGTGGGGGCTCCTACAATGAGCAGTTCTTC. Translation: CASTRGGSYNEQFF.

The chain has TRBV18 and TRBJ2-7; a possible D gene is TRBD2 (6 bases). Trimming pared 0 bases from V and 3 bases from J, leaving 15 bases between. Germline V CDR1 and CDR2: KGHSH, LQKENI. The CDR3 has 16 amino acids. CDR3 nucleotides: TGTGCCAGCTCACCACCGGTTCGGCGGGAAAACTACGAGCAGTACTTC. Translation: CASSPPVRRENYEQYF.

The genes are TRBV12-5 and TRBJ2-7; D is undetermined. CDR3 length: 12 residues. CDR1 is LGHNT, CDR2 FRNRAP, per germline. Trimming took 0 bases from V and 7 from J, leaving 7 bases between them. The CDR3: CASGLVLKEQYF. The CDR3 coding sequence is TGTGCTAGTGGTTTGGTACTTAAGGAGCAGTACTTC.

In this sample, this clone turned up a few times. The chain is built from TRBV6-7 and TRBJ1-2; no definite D call. TRBV6-7 is an ORF, with its function uncertain. The ends were cut back, 5 bases at V and 8 bases at J, with 9 bases in the middle. The CDR3 totals 11 residues. The CDR3: CASSNRAGYTF. The CDR3 nucleotides are TGTGCCAGCAGTAATAGGGCAGGCTACACCTTC.

This clone appeared a few times. V and J are TRBV10-3 and TRBJ2-7, with TRBD2 matching over 7 bases. Trimming cost V 10 bases and J 3 bases; bases outside gene matches: 12. Germline values: CDR1 ENHRY, CDR2 SYGVKD. The length of the CDR3 is 14 residues. The CDR3 spells CASLRERGGYEQYF. The CDR3 DNA reads TGTGCCAGTTTAAGGGAGCGGGGTGGCTACGAGCAGTACTTC.

This clone was picked up a small number of times. The rearrangement links TRBV9 to TRBJ1-2; perhaps TRBD1 as D (5 bases). The CDR3 runs 13 residues. CDR1 is SGDLS and CDR2 is YYNGEE in the germline V gene. V shed 5 bases and J shed 8 bases, with 16 bases lying between them. CDR3 residues: CASRRDSPEGYTF. DNA for the CDR3: TGTGCCAGCAGGAGGGACTCGCCTGAGGGCTACACCTTC.

This rearrangement joins TRBV19 to TRBJ1-4; D call uncertain. V gave up 7 bases and J gave up 8 bases, with 8 bases separating them. The CDR3 loop spans 11 amino acids. Germline V gene lookup returns CDR1 LNHDA and CDR2 SQIVND (reference sequence). CDR3 amino acids: CASKAFEKLFF. CDR3 nucleotide sequence: TGTGCCAGTAAGGCTTTCGAAAAACTGTTTTTT.

J is TRBJ2-2 and V is TRBV28; either TRBD1 or TRBD2 may fit D (6 bases each). Germline V gives CDR1 MDHEN, CDR2 SYDVKM. Trimming took 1 base from V and 1 from J, leaving 10 bases between them. The CDR3 loop spans 16 amino acids. This chain's CDR3 is CASSLSGGGNTGELFF. In DNA, the CDR3 is TGTGCCAGCAGTTTATCCGGGGGCGGGAACACCGGGGAGCTGTTTTTT.

This clone was counted once. This chain links TRBV19 with TRBJ1-5; unclear D gene. Germline-derived CDR1 and CDR2 are LNHDA and SQIVND (reference sequence). Trimming pared 3 bases from V and 1 base from J, leaving 10 bases between. The CDR3 consists of 15 residues. The CDR3 protein is CASSMAAPSNQPQHF. In DNA form, the CDR3 reads TGTGCCAGTAGTATGGCCGCCCCAAGCAATCAGCCCCAGCATTTT.

The chain joins TRBV10-2 to TRBJ2-7; 8 bases line up with TRBD1. Looked up from germline, CDR1 is WSHSY and CDR2 is SAAADI. CDR3 length equals 15 residues. V trimming: 9 bases; J trimming: 6 bases; junction bases outside the gene matches: 16. This CDR3 is CASGELRQGSFEQYF. For the CDR3, the DNA is TGCGCCAGTGGAGAGTTGAGACAGGGGAGTTTCGAGCAGTACTTC.

The chain recombines TRBV18 with TRBJ2-5; possibly TRBD2 for D (5 bases). The CDR3 consists of 14 residues. In germline, CDR1 is KGHSH, CDR2 LQKENI. Trimming left V 3 bases short and J 12 bases short, with 20 bases between. The CDR3 loop is CASSPQSGNLGEYF. The CDR3 DNA reads TGTGCCAGCTCACCCCAGTCCGGGAATCTGGGCGAGTACTTC.

The chain joins TRBV1 to TRBJ2-5; the table assigns TRBD1, which was not confirmed against the DNA. TRBV1 is noted as a pseudogene. The CDR3 runs to 17 residues. In DNA, the CDR3 is TGCGCCAGCAGCCAAGAGATGGGCGGACAGGGAAGCGAGACCCAGTACTTC. As protein: CASSQEMGGQGSETQYF.

The rearrangement joins TRBV6-8 to TRBJ2-1; the match to TRBD1 covers 8 bases. With V trimmed by 5 bases and J by 8 bases, 11 bases remained unmatched. The CDR3 is made up of 15 amino acids. Germline CDR1 is MNHGY and CDR2 is SAAAGT. CDR3 amino acids: CASSPQGAQRHEQFF. CDR3 DNA sequence: TGTGCCAGCAGTCCTCAGGGGGCGCAACGGCATGAGCAGTTCTTC.

This clone was recorded a few times. V usage is TRBV11-3 and J usage is TRBJ1-1; D perhaps matches TRBD1 (6 bases). The CDR3 loop spans 14 amino acids. Trimming left V 5 bases short and J 1 base short, with 11 bases between. Germline V gene data show CDR1 as SGHNT and CDR2 as YENEEA. CDR3 in DNA: TGTGCCAGCAGCAAACAGGGAGCGAACACTGAAGCTTTCTTT. Translation: CASSKQGANTEAFF. Complete variable domain (other parts from reference TRBV11-3 and TRBJ1-1): EAGVVQSPRYKIIEKKQPVAFWCNPISGHNTLYWYLQNLGQGPELLIRYENEEAVDDSQLPKDRFSAERLKGVDSTLKIQPAELGDSAVYLCASSKQGANTEAFFGQGTRLTVV.